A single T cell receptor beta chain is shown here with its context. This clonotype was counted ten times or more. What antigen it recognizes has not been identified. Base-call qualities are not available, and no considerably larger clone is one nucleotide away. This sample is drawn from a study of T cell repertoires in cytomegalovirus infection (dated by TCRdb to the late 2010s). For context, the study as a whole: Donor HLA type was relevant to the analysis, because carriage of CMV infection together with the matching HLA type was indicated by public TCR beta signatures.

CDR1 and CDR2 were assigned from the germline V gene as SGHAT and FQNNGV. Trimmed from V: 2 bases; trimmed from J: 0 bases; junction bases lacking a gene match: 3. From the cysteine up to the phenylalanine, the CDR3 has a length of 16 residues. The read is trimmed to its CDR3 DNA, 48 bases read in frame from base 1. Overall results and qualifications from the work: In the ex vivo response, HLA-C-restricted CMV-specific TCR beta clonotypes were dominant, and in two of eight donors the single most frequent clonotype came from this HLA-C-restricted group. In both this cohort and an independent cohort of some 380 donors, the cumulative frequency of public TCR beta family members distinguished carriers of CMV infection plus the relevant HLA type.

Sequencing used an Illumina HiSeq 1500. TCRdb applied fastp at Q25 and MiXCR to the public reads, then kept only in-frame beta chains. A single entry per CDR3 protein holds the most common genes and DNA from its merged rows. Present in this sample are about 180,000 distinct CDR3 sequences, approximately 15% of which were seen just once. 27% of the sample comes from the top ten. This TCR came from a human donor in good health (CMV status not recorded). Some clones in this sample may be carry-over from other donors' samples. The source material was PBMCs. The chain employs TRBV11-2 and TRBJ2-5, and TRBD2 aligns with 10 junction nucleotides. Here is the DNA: TGTGCCAGCAGCTTATCTAGCGGGGGTTACCAAGAGACCCAGTACTTC. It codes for CASSLSSGGYQETQYF.